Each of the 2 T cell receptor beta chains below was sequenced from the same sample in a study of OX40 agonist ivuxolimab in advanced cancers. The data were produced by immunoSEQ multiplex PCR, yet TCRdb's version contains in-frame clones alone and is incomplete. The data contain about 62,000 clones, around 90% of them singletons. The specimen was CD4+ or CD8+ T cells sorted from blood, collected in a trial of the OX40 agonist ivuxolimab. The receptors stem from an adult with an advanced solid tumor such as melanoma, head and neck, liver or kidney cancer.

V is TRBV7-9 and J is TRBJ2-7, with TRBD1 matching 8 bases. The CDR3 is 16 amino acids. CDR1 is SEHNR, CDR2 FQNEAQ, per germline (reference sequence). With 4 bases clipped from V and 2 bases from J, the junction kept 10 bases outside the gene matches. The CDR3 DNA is TGTGCCAGCAGCTCCCAGGGGGCACCGACTACCTACGAGCAGTACTTC. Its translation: CASSSQGAPTTYEQYF.

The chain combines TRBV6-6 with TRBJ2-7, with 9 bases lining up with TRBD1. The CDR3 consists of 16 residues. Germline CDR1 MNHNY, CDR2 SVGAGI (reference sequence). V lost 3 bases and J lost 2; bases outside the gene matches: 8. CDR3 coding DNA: TGTGCCAGCAGTTATTCGGGACAGGGTGTACCCTACGAGCAGTACTTC. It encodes CASSYSGQGVPYEQYF.